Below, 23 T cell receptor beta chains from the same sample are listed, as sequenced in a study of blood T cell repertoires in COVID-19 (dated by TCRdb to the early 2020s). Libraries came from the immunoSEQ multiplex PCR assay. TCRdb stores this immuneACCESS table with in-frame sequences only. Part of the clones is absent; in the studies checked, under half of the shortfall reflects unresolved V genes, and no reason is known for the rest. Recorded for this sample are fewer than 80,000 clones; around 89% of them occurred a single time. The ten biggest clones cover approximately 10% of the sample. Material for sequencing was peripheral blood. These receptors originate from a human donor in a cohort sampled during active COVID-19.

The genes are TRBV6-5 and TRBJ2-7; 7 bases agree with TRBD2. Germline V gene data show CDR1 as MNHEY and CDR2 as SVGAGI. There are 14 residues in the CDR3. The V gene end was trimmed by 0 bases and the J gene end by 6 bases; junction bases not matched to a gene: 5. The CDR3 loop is CASSYSWTSGEQYF. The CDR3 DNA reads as TGTGCCAGCAGTTACTCCTGGACTAGTGGCGAGCAGTACTTC.

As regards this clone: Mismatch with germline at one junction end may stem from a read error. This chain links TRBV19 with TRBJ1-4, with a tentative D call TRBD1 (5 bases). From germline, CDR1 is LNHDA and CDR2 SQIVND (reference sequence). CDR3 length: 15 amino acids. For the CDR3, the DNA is TGTGCCAGTAGTATCTATGGGGCAACGAATGAAAAACTGTTTTTT. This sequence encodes CASSIYGATNEKLFF.

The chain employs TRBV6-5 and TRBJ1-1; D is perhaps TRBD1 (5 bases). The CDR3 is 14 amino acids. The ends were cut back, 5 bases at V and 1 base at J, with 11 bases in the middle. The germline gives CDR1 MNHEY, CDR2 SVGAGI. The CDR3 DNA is TGTGCCAGCAGTACCCGACAGAAGAACACTGAAGCTTTCTTT. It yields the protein CASSTRQKNTEAFF.

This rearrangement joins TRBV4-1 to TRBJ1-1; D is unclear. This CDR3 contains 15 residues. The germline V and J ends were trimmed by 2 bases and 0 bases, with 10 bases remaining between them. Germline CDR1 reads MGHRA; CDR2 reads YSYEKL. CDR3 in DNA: TGCGCCAGCAGCCAAACCCCCCAGATGAACACTGAAGCTTTCTTT. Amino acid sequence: CASSQTPQMNTEAFF.

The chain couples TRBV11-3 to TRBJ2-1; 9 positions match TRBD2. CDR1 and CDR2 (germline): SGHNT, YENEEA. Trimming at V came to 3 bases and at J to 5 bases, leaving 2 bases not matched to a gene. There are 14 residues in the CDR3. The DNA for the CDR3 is TGTGCCAGCAGCTTGAGCGGGGGGAACAATGAGCAGTTCTTC. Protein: CASSLSGGNNEQFF.

The CDR3 here is CASSLARMTGSNTDTQYF. CDR3 DNA: TGTGCCAGCAGCTTGGCGAGAATGACAGGGTCCAACACAGATACGCAGTATTTT. The chain has TRBV5-8 and TRBJ2-3, with 7 bases lining up with TRBD1. This CDR3 is 18 amino acids long. Germline V gives CDR1 SGHTS, CDR2 YDEGEE. The V and J ends lost 0 bases and 2 bases, in that order; junction bases with no gene match: 12.

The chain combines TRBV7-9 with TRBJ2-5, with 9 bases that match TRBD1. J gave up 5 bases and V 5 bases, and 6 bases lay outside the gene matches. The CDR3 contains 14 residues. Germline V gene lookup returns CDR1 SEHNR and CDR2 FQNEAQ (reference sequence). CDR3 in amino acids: CASSLRTGDETQYF. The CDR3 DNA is TGTGCCAGCAGCCTACGGACAGGGGACGAGACCCAGTACTTC.

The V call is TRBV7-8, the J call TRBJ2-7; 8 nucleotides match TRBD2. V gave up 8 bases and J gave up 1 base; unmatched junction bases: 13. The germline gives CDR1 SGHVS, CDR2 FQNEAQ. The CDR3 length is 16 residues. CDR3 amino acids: CASRPSGGLSSYEQYF. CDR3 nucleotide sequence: TGTGCCAGCCGTCCTTCGGGGGGGCTAAGTTCCTACGAGCAGTACTTC.

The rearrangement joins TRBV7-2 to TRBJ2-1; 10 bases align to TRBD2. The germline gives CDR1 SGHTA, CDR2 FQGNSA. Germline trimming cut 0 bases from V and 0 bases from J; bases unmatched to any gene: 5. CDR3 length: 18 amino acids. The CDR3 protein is CASSLAGLAQSSYNEQFF. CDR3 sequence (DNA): TGTGCCAGCAGCTTAGCGGGACTAGCGCAGAGCTCCTACAATGAGCAGTTCTTC.

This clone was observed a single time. In DNA form, the CDR3 reads TGTGCCAGCGGCCCGGGGGGGCCCTCTGGAAACACCATATATTTT. Translation: CASGPGGPSGNTIYF. The V call is TRBV5-4, the J call TRBJ1-3; TRBD1 might be the D (6 bases). Germline V CDR1 and CDR2: SGHNT, YYREEE (reference sequence). V lost 7 bases and J 0 bases, leaving 14 bases between the germline ends. The CDR3 contains 15 residues.

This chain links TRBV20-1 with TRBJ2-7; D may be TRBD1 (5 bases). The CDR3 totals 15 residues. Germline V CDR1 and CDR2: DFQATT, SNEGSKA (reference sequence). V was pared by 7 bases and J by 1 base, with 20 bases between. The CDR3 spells CSVSSRQRTSYEQYF. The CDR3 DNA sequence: TGCAGTGTTAGTTCACGACAGAGAACTTCCTACGAGCAGTACTTC.

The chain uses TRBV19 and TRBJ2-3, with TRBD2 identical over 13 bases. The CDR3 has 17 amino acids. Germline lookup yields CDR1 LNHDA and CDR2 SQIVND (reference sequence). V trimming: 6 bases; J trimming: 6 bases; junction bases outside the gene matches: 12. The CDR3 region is CASSVGLAGPSWDTQYF. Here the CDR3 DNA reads TGTGCCAGTAGCGTGGGACTAGCGGGGCCCTCGTGGGATACGCAGTATTTT. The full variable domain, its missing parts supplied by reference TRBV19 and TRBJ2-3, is DGGITQSPKYLFRKEGQNVTLSCEQNLNHDAMYWYRQDPGQGLRLIYYSQIVNDFQKGDIAEGYSVSREKKESFPLTVTSAQKNPTAFYLCASSVGLAGPSWDTQYFGPGTRLTVL.

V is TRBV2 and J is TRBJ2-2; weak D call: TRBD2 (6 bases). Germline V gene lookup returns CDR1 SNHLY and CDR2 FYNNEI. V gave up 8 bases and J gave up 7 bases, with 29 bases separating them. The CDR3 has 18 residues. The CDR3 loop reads CASGGKGLAPSSGGELFF. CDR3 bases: TGTGCCAGCGGGGGGAAGGGGCTAGCGCCGTCTTCGGGCGGGGAGCTGTTTTTT.

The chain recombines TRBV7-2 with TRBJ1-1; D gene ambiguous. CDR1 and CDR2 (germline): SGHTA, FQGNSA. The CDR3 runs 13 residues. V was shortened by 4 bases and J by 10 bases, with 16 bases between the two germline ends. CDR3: CASSYVPRNTAFF. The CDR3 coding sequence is TGTGCCAGCAGCTACGTCCCCAGGAACACAGCTTTCTTT. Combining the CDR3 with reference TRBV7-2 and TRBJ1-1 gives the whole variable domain GAGVSQSPSNKVTEKGKDVELRCDPISGHTALYWYRQSLGQGLEFLIYFQGNSAPDKSGLPSDRFSAERTGGSVSTLTIQRTQQEDSAVYLCASSYVPRNTAFFGQGTRLTVV.

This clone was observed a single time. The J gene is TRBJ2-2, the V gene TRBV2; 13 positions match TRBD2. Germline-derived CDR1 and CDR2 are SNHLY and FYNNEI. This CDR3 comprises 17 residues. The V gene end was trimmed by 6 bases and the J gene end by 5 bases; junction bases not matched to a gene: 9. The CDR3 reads CASRGLAGTPETGELFF. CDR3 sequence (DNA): TGTGCCAGCAGGGGACTAGCGGGAACCCCTGAGACCGGGGAGCTGTTTTTT. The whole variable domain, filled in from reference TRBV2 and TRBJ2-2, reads EPEVTQTPSHQVTQMGQEVILRCVPISNHLYFYWYRQILGQKVEFLVSFYNNEISEKSEIFDDQFSVERPDGSNFTLKIRSTKLEDSAMYFCASRGLAGTPETGELFFGEGSRLTVL.

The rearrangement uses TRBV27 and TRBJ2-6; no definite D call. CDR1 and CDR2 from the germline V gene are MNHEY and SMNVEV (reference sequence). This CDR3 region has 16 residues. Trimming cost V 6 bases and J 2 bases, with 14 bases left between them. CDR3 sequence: CASSPFRGPGANVLTF. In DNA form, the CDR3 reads TGTGCCAGCAGCCCCTTCCGAGGTCCTGGGGCCAACGTCCTGACTTTC.

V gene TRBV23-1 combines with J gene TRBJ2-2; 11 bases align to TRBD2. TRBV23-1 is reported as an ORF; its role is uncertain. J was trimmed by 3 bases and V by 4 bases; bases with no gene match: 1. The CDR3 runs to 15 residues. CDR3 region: CASSRLAGYTGELFF. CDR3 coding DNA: TGCGCCAGCAGTCGACTAGCGGGATACACCGGGGAGCTGTTTTTT.

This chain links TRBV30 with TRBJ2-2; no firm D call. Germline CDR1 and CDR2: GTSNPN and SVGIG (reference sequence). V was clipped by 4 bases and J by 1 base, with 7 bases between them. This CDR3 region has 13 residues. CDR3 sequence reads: CAWTRGNTGELFF. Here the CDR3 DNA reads TGTGCCTGGACTCGAGGGAACACCGGGGAGCTGTTTTTT.

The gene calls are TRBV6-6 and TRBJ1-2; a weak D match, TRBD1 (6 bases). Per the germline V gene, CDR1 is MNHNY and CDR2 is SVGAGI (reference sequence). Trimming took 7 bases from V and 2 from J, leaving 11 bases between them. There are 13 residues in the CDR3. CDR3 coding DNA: TGTGCCAGCACCCTTACAGGGAACTATGGCTACACCTTC. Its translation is CASTLTGNYGYTF.

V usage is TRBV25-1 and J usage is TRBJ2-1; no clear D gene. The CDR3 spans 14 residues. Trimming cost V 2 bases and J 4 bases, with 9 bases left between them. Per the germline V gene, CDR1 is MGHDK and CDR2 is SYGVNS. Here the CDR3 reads CASSERSRYNEQFF. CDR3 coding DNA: TGTGCCAGCAGTGAAAGAAGTCGGTACAATGAGCAGTTCTTC.

The CDR3 nucleotides are TGTGCCAGCAGTATGACAGGCTACACTGAAGCTTTCTTT. Translation gives CASSMTGYTEAFF. The chain combines TRBV6-5 with TRBJ1-1, with TRBD1 as a possible D gene (6 bases). Germline V CDR1 and CDR2: MNHEY, SVGAGI. The CDR3 is 13 residues long. The V gene lost 5 bases and the J gene lost 3 bases, with 10 bases spanning the gap.

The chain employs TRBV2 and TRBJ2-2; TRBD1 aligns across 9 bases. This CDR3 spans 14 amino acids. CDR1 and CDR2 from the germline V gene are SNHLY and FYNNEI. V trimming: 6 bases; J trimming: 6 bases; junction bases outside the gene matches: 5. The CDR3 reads CASRGQGYAGELFF. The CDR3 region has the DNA TGTGCCAGCAGAGGACAGGGGTACGCCGGGGAGCTGTTTTTT. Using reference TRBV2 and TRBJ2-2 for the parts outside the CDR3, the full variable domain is EPEVTQTPSHQVTQMGQEVILRCVPISNHLYFYWYRQILGQKVEFLVSFYNNEISEKSEIFDDQFSVERPDGSNFTLKIRSTKLEDSAMYFCASRGQGYAGELFFGEGSRLTVL.

CDR3 loop: CAISLGLAGVGGTQYF. Here the CDR3 DNA reads TGTGCCATCAGTCTTGGACTAGCGGGAGTCGGGGGTACGCAGTATTTT. The chain combines TRBV10-3 with TRBJ2-3, with 13 bases fitting TRBD2. The J segment lost 8 bases and the V segment lost 5 bases, leaving 10 bases of the junction unmatched. The CDR3 is 16 residues long. CDR1 is ENHRY and CDR2 is SYGVKD in the germline V gene.